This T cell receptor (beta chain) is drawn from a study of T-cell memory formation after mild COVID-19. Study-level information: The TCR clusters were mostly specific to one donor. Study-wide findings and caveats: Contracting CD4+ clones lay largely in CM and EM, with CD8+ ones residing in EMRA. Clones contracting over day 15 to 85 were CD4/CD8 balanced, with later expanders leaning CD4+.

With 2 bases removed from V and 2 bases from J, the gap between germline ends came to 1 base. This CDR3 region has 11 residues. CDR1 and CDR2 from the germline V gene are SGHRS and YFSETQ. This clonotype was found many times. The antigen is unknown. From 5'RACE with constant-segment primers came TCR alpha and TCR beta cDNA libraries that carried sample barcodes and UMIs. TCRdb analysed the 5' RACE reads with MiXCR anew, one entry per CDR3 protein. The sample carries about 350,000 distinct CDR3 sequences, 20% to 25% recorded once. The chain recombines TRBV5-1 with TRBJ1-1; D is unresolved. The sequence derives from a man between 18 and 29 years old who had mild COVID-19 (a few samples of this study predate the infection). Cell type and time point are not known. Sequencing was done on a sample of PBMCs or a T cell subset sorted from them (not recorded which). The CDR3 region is CASSFNTEAFF. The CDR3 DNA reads TGCGCCAGCAGCTTTAACACTGAAGCTTTCTTT.